This T cell receptor (beta chain) was documented in a study of T cell changes during pregnancy in multiple sclerosis. This table comes from immunoSEQ multiplex PCR, and its TCRdb copy is limited to in-frame clones, with some not included. Found here are fewer than 65,000 clones, roughly 91% of them singletons; the top ten hold 2% to 2.5%. This specimen was peripheral blood, taken in the third trimester of pregnancy. This TCR was sampled from a female donor in good health, enrolled as a control in a pregnancy study.

CDR3 sequence: CASSLGGGPETQYF. The CDR3 DNA follows: TGCGCCAGCAGCTTGGGCGGGGGGCCAGAGACCCAGTACTTC. The V and J genes are TRBV5-1 and TRBJ2-5; the match to TRBD2 covers 8 bases. J lost 4 bases, V lost 0 bases, and 2 bases had no gene match. The germline V gene encodes CDR1 SGHRS and CDR2 YFSETQ. The CDR3 sequence is 14 residues long. Complete variable domain (other parts from reference TRBV5-1 and TRBJ2-5): KAGVTQTPRYLIKTRGQQVTLSCSPISGHRSVSWYQQTPGQGLQFLFEYFSETQRNKGNFPGRFSGRQFSNSRSEMNVSTLELGDSALYLCASSLGGGPETQYFGPGTRLLVL.